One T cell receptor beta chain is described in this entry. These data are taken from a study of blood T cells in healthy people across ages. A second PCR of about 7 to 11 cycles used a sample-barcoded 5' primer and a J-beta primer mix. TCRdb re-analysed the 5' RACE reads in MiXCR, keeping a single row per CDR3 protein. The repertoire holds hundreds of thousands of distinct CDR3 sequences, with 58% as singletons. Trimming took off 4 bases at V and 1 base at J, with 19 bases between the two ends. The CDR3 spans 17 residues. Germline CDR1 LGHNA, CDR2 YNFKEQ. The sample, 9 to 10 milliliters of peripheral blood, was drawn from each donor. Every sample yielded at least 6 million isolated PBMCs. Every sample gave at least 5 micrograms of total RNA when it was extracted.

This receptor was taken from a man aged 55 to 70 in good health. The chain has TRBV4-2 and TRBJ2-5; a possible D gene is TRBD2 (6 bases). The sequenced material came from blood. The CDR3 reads CASSRRGLAGFQETQYF. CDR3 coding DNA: TGTGCCAGCAGCCGGAGAGGCTTGGCGGGGTTCCAAGAGACCCAGTACTTC.